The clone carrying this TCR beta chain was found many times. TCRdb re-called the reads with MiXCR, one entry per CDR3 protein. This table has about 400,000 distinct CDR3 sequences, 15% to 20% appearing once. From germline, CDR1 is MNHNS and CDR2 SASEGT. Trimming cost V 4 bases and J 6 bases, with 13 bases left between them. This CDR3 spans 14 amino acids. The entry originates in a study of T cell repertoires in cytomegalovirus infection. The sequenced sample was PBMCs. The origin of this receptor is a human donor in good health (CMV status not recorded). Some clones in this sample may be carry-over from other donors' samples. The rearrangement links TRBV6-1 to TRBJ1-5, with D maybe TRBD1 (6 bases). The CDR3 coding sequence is TGTGCCAGCAGTGCCGGACAGCGCGGTCAGCCCCAGCATTTT. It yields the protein CASSAGQRGQPQHF.